This is a list of T cell receptor beta chains from one sample in a study of breast tumors, draining lymph nodes, adjacent tissues. A single record per CDR3 protein comes from TCRdb applying MiXCR to the multiplex PCR reads. Of 170,000 or so distinct CDR3 sequences listed, around a third are singletons. Specimen: axillary lymph node tissue. All receptors derive from a female donor with breast cancer. Some clones in this sample may be carry-over from other donors' samples. Each CDR3 is given with its conserved first and last residue.

j_gene: TRBJ2-7; v_gene: TRBV30; CDR3aa: CAWSVQGWDYEQYF
j_gene: TRBJ2-3; v_gene: TRBV18; CDR3aa: CAISDTQYF
j_gene: TRBJ2-6; v_gene: TRBV6-5; CDR3aa: CASSYLSSFSGANVLTF
j_gene: TRBJ2-7; v_gene: TRBV7-2; CDR3aa: CASSLGPAPAYEQYF
j_gene: TRBJ1-4; v_gene: TRBV10-3; CDR3aa: CAISELGEKLFF
j_gene: TRBJ1-2; v_gene: TRBV12-3/TRBV12-4; CDR3aa: CASRPAWGSTNGYTF
j_gene: TRBJ1-2; v_gene: TRBV5-4; CDR3aa: CASSWMGGAHDDGYTF
j_gene: TRBJ1-6; v_gene: TRBV16; CDR3aa: CASSQFRIKQRSYNSPLHF
j_gene: TRBJ2-1; v_gene: TRBV19; CDR3aa: CASSIPRQGLEQFF
j_gene: TRBJ1-2; v_gene: TRBV6-5; CDR3aa: CASSNSGYGYTF
j_gene: TRBJ1-5; v_gene: TRBV30; CDR3aa: CAWGTSGKSYEHF
j_gene: TRBJ2-7; v_gene: TRBV7-8; CDR3aa: CASSLVERDLAYEQYF
j_gene: TRBJ2-1; v_gene: TRBV4-1; CDR3aa: CASSQVRGQMVIGEQFF
j_gene: TRBJ2-1; v_gene: TRBV3-1; CDR3aa: CASSQDSRPYNEQFF
j_gene: TRBJ1-5; v_gene: TRBV28; CDR3aa: CASSRQRNQPQHF
j_gene: TRBJ2-7; v_gene: TRBV30; CDR3aa: CAWSQGAYEQYF
j_gene: TRBJ2-7; v_gene: TRBV12-3/TRBV12-4; CDR3aa: CASTLGRGNYEQYF
j_gene: TRBJ1-6; v_gene: TRBV7-2; CDR3aa: CASSPDRASASPLHF
j_gene: TRBJ1-6; v_gene: TRBV20-1; CDR3aa: CSSSTGDFNSPLHF
j_gene: TRBJ1-5; v_gene: TRBV12-3/TRBV12-4; CDR3aa: CASSSTGASNQPQHF
j_gene: TRBJ2-7; v_gene: TRBV6-6; CDR3aa: CASSHYTGGNEQYF
j_gene: TRBJ2-2; v_gene: TRBV12-3/TRBV12-4; CDR3aa: CASSPRESGELFF
j_gene: TRBJ1-5; v_gene: TRBV6-1; CDR3aa: CASSERGQGRFSNQPQHF
j_gene: TRBJ2-7; v_gene: TRBV7-2; CDR3aa: CASSLEVGTSYEQYF
j_gene: TRBJ2-3; v_gene: TRBV19; CDR3aa: CASSRVGGRADTQYF
j_gene: TRBJ2-3; v_gene: TRBV11-1; CDR3aa: CASSQGQGEATQYF
j_gene: TRBJ2-5; v_gene: TRBV5-5; CDR3aa: CASSLVTGSQETQYF
j_gene: TRBJ1-6; v_gene: TRBV5-8; CDR3aa: CASSFGVSNSPLHF
j_gene: TRBJ1-4; v_gene: TRBV25-1; CDR3aa: CASSEYGQGNEKLFF
j_gene: TRBJ1-4; v_gene: TRBV12-3/TRBV12-4; CDR3aa: CASSLYRQTTNEKLFF
j_gene: TRBJ2-1; v_gene: TRBV20-1; CDR3aa: CSARALSGRYYNEQFF
j_gene: TRBJ2-7; v_gene: TRBV9; CDR3aa: CASSVSDLGEQRF
j_gene: TRBJ1-2; v_gene: TRBV7-8; CDR3aa: CATRRGTGGYTF
j_gene: TRBJ1-2; v_gene: TRBV29-1; CDR3aa: CSVTRGGAVGYTF
j_gene: TRBJ2-1; v_gene: TRBV6-4; CDR3aa: CASSYSAGDRAQFF
j_gene: TRBJ1-1; v_gene: TRBV7-8; CDR3aa: CATRTGVESTEAFF
j_gene: TRBJ2-7; v_gene: TRBV14; CDR3aa: CASSQVEFYEQYF
j_gene: TRBJ2-7; v_gene: TRBV7-6; CDR3aa: CASSLGHSYEQYF
j_gene: TRBJ2-3; v_gene: TRBV20-1; CDR3aa: CSARDSRGTDTQYF
j_gene: TRBJ2-2; v_gene: TRBV6-1; CDR3aa: CASSLTGTVVGELFF
j_gene: TRBJ1-2; v_gene: TRBV4-1; CDR3aa: CASSQDRTGADYGYTF
j_gene: TRBJ2-3; v_gene: TRBV2; CDR3aa: CASTPLEGSGGPKDTQYF
j_gene: TRBJ2-3; v_gene: TRBV7-9; CDR3aa: CASSLEISTDTQYF
j_gene: TRBJ1-5; v_gene: TRBV7-9; CDR3aa: CASSLVRTGGIGQPQHF
j_gene: TRBJ2-7; v_gene: TRBV13; CDR3aa: CASSLNRPYEQYF
j_gene: TRBJ2-2; v_gene: TRBV14; CDR3aa: CASSHIDGNTGELFF
j_gene: TRBJ1-5; v_gene: TRBV11-2; CDR3aa: CASSLQTNQPQHF
j_gene: TRBJ2-1; v_gene: TRBV7-7; CDR3aa: CASSLAGHNEQFF
j_gene: TRBJ1-1; v_gene: TRBV11-1; CDR3aa: CASSLFVSSTEAFF
j_gene: TRBJ2-3; v_gene: TRBV9; CDR3aa: CASSPATTLGGGADTQYF
j_gene: TRBJ2-3; v_gene: TRBV29-1; CDR3aa: CSVWVGAGITDTQYF
j_gene: TRBJ2-5; v_gene: TRBV5-6; CDR3aa: CASSFHIQETQYF
j_gene: TRBJ1-2; v_gene: TRBV7-3; CDR3aa: CASSPAASGDDYTF
j_gene: TRBJ1-1; v_gene: TRBV5-1; CDR3aa: CASSLAMTENTEAFF